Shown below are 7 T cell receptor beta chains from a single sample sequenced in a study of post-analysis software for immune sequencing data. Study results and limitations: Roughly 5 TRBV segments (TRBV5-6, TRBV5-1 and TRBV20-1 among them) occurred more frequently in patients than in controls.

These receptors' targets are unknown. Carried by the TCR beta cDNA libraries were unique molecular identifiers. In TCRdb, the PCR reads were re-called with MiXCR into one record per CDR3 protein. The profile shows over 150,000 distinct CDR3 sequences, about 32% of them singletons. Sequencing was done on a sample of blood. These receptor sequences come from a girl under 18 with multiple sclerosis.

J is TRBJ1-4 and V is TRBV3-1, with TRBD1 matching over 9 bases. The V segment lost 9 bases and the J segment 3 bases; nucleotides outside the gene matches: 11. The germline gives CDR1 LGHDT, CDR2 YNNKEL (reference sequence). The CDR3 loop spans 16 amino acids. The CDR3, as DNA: TGTGCCAGTGACCCCGGGACAGGGCGGGCTAATGAAAAACTGTTTTTT. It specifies CASDPGTGRANEKLFF.

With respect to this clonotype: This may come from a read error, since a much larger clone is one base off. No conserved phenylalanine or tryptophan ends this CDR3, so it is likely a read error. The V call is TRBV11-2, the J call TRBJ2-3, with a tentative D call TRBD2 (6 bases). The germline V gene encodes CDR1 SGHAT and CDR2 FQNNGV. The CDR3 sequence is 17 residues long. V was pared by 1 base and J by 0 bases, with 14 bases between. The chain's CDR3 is CASSLGYTGTSTDTQYL. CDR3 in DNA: TGTGCCAGCAGCTTAGGATACACCGGGACTAGCACAGATACGCAGTATTTA.

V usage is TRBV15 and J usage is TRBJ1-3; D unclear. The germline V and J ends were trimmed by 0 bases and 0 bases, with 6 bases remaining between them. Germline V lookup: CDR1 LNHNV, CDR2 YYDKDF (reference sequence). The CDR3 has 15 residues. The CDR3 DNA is TGTGCCACCAGCAGAGATCGGGCCTCTGGAAACACCATATATTTT. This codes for CATSRDRASGNTIYF.

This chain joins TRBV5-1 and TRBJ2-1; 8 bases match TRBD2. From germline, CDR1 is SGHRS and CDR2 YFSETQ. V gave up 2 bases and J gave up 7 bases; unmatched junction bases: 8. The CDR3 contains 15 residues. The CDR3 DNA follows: TGCGCCAGCAGCTTAGGCCCAGCGGGAGAAAATGAGCAGTTCTTC. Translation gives CASSLGPAGENEQFF.

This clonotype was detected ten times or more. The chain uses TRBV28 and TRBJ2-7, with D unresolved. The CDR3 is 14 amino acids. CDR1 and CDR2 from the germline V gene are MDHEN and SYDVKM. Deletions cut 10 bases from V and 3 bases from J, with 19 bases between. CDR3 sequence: CATTTPLVLYEQYF. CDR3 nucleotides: TGTGCCACGACGACGCCCTTGGTCCTCTACGAGCAGTACTTC.

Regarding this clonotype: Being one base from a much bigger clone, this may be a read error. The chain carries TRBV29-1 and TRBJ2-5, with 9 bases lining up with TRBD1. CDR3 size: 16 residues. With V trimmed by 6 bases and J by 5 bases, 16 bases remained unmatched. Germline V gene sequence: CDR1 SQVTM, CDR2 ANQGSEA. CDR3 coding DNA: TGCAGCGTCGCCCACGGGACAGGGCTGGTAGCGGAGACCCAGTACTTC. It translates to CSVAHGTGLVAETQYF.

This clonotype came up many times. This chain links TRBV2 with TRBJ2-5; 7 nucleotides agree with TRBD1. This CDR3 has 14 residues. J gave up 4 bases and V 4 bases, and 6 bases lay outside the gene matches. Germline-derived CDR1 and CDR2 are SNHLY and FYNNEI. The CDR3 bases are TGTGCCAGCAGTGGAGGCTGGACAGGAGAGACCCAGTACTTC. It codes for CASSGGWTGETQYF.